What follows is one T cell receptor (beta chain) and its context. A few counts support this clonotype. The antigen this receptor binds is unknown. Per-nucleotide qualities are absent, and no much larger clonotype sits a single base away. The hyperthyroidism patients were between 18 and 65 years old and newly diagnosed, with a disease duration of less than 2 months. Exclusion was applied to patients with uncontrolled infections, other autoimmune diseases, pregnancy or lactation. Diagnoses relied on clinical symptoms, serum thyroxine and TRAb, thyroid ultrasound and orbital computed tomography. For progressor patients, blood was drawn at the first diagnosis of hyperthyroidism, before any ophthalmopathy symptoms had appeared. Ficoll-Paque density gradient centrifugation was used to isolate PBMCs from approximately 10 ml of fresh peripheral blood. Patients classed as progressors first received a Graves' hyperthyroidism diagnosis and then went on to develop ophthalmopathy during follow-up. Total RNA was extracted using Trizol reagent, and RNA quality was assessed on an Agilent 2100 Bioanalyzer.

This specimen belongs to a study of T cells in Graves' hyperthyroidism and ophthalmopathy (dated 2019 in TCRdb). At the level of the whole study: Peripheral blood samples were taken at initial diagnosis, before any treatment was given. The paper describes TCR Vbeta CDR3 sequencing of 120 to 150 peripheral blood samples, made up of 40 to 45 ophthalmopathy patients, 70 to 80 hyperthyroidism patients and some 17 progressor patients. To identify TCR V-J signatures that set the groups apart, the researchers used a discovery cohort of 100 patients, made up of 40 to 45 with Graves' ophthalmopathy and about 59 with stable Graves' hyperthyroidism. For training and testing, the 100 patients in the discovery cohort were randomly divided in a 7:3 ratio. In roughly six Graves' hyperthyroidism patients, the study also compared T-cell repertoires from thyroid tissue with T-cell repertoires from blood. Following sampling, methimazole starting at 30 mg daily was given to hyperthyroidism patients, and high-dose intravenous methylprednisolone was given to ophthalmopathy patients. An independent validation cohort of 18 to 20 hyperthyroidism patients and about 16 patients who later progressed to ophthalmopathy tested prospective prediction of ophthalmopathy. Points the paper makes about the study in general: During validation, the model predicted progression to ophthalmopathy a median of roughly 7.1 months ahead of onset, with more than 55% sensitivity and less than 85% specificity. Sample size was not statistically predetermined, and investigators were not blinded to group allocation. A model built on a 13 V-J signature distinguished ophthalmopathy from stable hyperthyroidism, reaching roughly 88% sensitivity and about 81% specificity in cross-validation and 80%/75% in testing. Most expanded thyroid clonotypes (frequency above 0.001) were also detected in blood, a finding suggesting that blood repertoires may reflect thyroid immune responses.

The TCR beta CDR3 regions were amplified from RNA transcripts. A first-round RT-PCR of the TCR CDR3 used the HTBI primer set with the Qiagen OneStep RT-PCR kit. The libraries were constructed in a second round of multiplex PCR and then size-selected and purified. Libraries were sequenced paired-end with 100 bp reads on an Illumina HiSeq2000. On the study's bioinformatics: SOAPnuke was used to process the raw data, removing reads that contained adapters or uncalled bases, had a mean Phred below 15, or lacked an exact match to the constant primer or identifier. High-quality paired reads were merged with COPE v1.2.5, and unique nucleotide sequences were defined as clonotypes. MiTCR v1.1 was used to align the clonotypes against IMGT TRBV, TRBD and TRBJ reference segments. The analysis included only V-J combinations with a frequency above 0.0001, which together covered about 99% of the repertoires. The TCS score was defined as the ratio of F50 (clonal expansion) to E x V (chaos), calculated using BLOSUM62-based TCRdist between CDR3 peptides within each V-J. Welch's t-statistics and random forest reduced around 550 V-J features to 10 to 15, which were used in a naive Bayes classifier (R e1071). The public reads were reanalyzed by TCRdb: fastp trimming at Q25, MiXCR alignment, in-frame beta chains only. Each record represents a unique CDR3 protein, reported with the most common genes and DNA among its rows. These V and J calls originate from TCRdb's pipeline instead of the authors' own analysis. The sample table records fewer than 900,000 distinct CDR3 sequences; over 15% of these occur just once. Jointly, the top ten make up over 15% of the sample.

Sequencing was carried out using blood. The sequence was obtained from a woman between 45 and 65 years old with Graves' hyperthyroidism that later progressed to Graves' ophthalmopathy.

This receptor has the CDR3 CASSLQSVGGVQYF. The DNA is as follows: TGTGCCAGCAGCCTCCAGTCTGTCGGAGGGGTGCAGTACTTC. The sequence joins TRBV7-2 to TRBJ2-7; TRBD2 is a weak D gene call, 6 bases matching. The CDR3 spans 14 residues, from the cysteine through the phenylalanine. Of all the DNA, just the CDR3 is kept, 42 bases in frame from base 1. V is shortened by 5 bases, J by 9 bases, and the region joining them spans 20 bases. In the germline V gene, CDR1 corresponds to SGHTA and CDR2 to FQGNSA.